One sample yielded the 23 T cell receptor beta chains listed below, sequenced in a study of T cells after yellow fever vaccination (dated by TCRdb to the late 2010s). In light of the paper, this sample's treatment or condition label describes: live attenuated yellow fever vaccine strain. Preparation of the library involved 5' RACE. TCRdb names Illumina HiSeq 2500 as the instrument used. Clones were called with MiXCR by TCRdb after fastp trimmed the public reads at Q25, and only in-frame beta chains were retained. A single entry per CDR3 protein holds the most common genes and DNA from its merged rows. This sample lists around 530,000 distinct CDR3 sequences; roughly 17% were detected once. In total, the top ten clones hold roughly 17% of the sample. This sample comprised PBMCs, obtained 5 days after the first yellow fever vaccination. These TCRs come from a young man who received the YFV17D yellow fever vaccine.

Remarks on this clonotype: At one boundary the junction diverges from the germline segment, which might be a read error. V gene TRBV12-3 or TRBV12-4 combines with J gene TRBJ1-1; no firm D call. The CDR3 sequence is 16 residues long. CDR3: CASILVGETLNTEAFF. In nucleotides, the CDR3 is TGTGCCAGCATTTTAGTCGGCGAAACTTTGAACACTGAAGCTTTCTTT.

The rearrangement uses TRBV20-1 and TRBJ2-3; the match to TRBD2 covers 13 bases. After removal of 1 base from V and 0 bases from J, the junction contained 7 bases not matched to a gene. CDR3 length: 18 residues. Germline V gene data show CDR1 as DFQATT and CDR2 as SNEGSKA (reference sequence). The CDR3 DNA sequence: TGCAGTGCTAGAGGGACTAGCGGGGGCTCCGTTAGCACAGATACGCAGTATTTT. Translating it yields CSARGTSGGSVSTDTQYF.

The chain is built from TRBV27 and TRBJ2-7, with TRBD1 as a possible D gene (6 bases). The CDR3 consists of 12 residues. V lost 7 bases, J lost 3 bases, and 10 bases lay in between. CDR1 MNHEY and CDR2 SMNVEV come from the germline V gene (reference sequence). The CDR3 sequence: CASKTGIYEQYF. Here the CDR3 DNA reads TGTGCCAGCAAAACAGGGATCTACGAGCAGTACTTC.

The CDR3 loop is CASSPERYRTQYF. The CDR3, as DNA: TGTGCCAGCAGCCCGGAGAGGTACCGAACCCAGTACTTC. The chain recombines TRBV6-2 or TRBV6-3 with TRBJ2-5, with D unclear. Germline V gives CDR1 MNHEY, CDR2 SVGEGT. The CDR3 length is 13 residues. The V end was cut by 6 bases, the J end by 8 bases, with 16 bases between.

This clonotype was observed a few times. This sequence joins TRBV12-3 or TRBV12-4 and TRBJ1-4, with a weak D call TRBD1 (6 bases). Trimming left V 4 bases short and J 7 bases short, with 10 bases between. The CDR3 covers 13 residues. The CDR3 DNA sequence: TGTGCCAGCAGTTCACAGGGAGGTGAAAAACTGTTTTTT. This gives the protein CASSSQGGEKLFF.

V gene TRBV20-1 combines with J gene TRBJ2-1; D ambiguous. The CDR3 is 12 amino acids. The V end lost 5 bases, the J end lost 5 bases, and 10 bases lay between the germline ends. Germline CDR1 reads DFQATT; CDR2 reads SNEGSKA (reference sequence). The CDR3 sequence: CSASDLNNEQFF. In nucleotides, the CDR3 is TGCAGTGCTTCTGACCTAAACAATGAGCAGTTCTTC.

V is TRBV4-3 and J is TRBJ2-1; 9 bases fit TRBD1. Germline-derived CDR1 and CDR2 are LGHNA and YSLEER. Trimming took 4 bases from V and 9 from J; bases not matched to a gene: 13. The CDR3 runs to 16 residues. The chain's CDR3 is CASSLLGKTGGREQFF. The DNA of the CDR3 is TGCGCCAGCAGCCTGCTCGGGAAGACAGGGGGACGTGAGCAGTTCTTC.

The chain uses TRBV6-2 or TRBV6-3 and TRBJ1-6, with 9 bases matching TRBD1. Germline lookup yields CDR1 MNHEY and CDR2 SVGEGT. J lost 7 bases, V lost 7 bases, and 5 bases had no gene match. CDR3 length equals 14 residues. The CDR3 here is CASTYGQGNSPLHF. The CDR3 bases are TGTGCCAGCACTTATGGACAGGGGAATTCACCCCTCCACTTT.

The chain joins TRBV7-2 to TRBJ2-3, with D perhaps matching TRBD2 (7 bases). V lost 0 bases and J 5 bases, leaving 12 bases between the germline ends. The CDR3 extends over 15 amino acids. In germline, CDR1 is SGHTA, CDR2 FQGNSA. CDR3 DNA: TGTGCCAGCAGCTTAGCTGGGGGGGCGGGAGATACGCAGTATTTT. This translates into CASSLAGGAGDTQYF.

The chain has TRBV5-5 and TRBJ1-6; D not resolved. The CDR3 spans 14 residues. V shed 0 bases and J shed 19 bases, with 20 bases lying between them. The germline V gene encodes CDR1 SGHKS and CDR2 YYEKEE (reference sequence). The CDR3 sequence: CASSLDRAIYPLHF. The DNA for the CDR3 is TGTGCCAGCAGCTTGGATCGGGCCATCTACCCTCTGCACTTT. The entire variable domain, with the rest obtained from reference TRBV5-5 and TRBJ1-6, is as follows: DAGVTQSPTHLIKTRGQQVTLRCSPISGHKSVSWYQQVLGQGPQFIFQYYEKEERGRGNFPDRFSARQFPNYSSELNVNALLLGDSALYLCASSLDRAIYPLHFGNGTRLTVT.

In this sample, this clonotype turned up a few times. The chain couples TRBV4-1 to TRBJ2-1, with 11 bases aligning to TRBD2. The V gene end was trimmed by 0 bases and the J gene end by 0 bases; junction bases not matched to a gene: 4. The CDR3 is 18 residues long. Germline V gene sequence: CDR1 MGHRA, CDR2 YSYEKL. The CDR3 sequence is CASSQESTSGNSYNEQFF. The CDR3 region has the DNA TGCGCCAGCAGCCAAGAATCGACTAGCGGGAACTCCTACAATGAGCAGTTCTTC.

The rearrangement joins TRBV6-5 to TRBJ1-3; D uncertain. The CDR3 covers 17 residues. Trimming removed 0 bases from V and 4 bases from J, with 16 bases in between. Germline assignment: CDR1 MNHEY and CDR2 SVGAGI. The CDR3 sequence: CASSYSSVAAKGNTIYF. The CDR3 coding sequence is TGTGCCAGCAGTTACTCGAGTGTGGCAGCGAAGGGAAACACCATATATTTT.

This clonotype was seen a few times. This sequence joins TRBV7-2 and TRBJ1-4; D remains unclear. Germline lookup yields CDR1 SGHTA and CDR2 FQGNSA. The V and J ends lost 5 bases and 6 bases respectively, with 19 bases between them. CDR3 length equals 16 residues. The CDR3: CASSAGIGGFYEKLFF. The CDR3 bases are TGTGCCAGCAGCGCAGGAATCGGCGGGTTCTATGAAAAACTGTTTTTT.

This clonotype turned up a few times. The rearrangement uses TRBV20-1 and TRBJ2-1; 11 bases agree with TRBD2. Germline assignment: CDR1 DFQATT and CDR2 SNEGSKA (reference sequence). The CDR3 extends over 15 amino acids. Trimming at V came to 1 base and at J to 7 bases, leaving 6 bases not matched to a gene. The CDR3 nucleotides are TGCAGTGCTAGAGCGGCTAGCGGGGGGCTGAATGAGCAGTTCTTC. It translates to CSARAASGGLNEQFF.

The CDR3 DNA reads as TGTGCCAGCAGCCACCCCCAGGGGTGGTCTCCCGGGGAGCTGTTTTTT. This translates into CASSHPQGWSPGELFF. The chain employs TRBV7-8 and TRBJ2-2; possible D gene TRBD1, 6 bases. V lost 5 bases to trimming and J lost 6 bases, with 19 bases between them. This CDR3 spans 16 amino acids. Germline-derived CDR1 and CDR2 are SGHVS and FQNEAQ.

The chain is built from TRBV7-9 and TRBJ2-4; tentative D call: TRBD1 (6 bases). The CDR3 loop spans 15 amino acids. Germline-derived CDR1 and CDR2 are SEHNR and FQNEAQ (reference sequence). Trimming took off 0 bases at V and 5 bases at J, with 11 bases between the two ends. As DNA, the CDR3 is TGTGCCAGCAGCTTAGCTTCAGGGGCGGAAAACATTCAGTACTTC. Translation: CASSLASGAENIQYF.

For the CDR3, the DNA is TGTGCCAGTAGTACGACGGGGGTTGAAAAACTGTTTTTT. Amino acids: CASSTTGVEKLFF. This chain connects TRBV19 to TRBJ1-4; D possibly corresponds to TRBD1 (5 bases). Per the germline V gene, CDR1 is LNHDA and CDR2 is SQIVND (reference sequence). V shed 4 bases and J shed 7 bases, with 10 bases lying between them. CDR3 length: 13 amino acids.

This clonotype was picked up a small number of times. V gene TRBV3-1 combines with J gene TRBJ2-1; either TRBD1 or TRBD2 may fit D (5 bases each). The CDR3 is 16 amino acids. CDR1 is LGHDT, CDR2 YNNKEL, per germline (reference sequence). Deletions cut 7 bases from V and 2 bases from J, with 18 bases between. This CDR3 reads CASTPSDRGTYNEQFF. Here the CDR3 DNA reads TGTGCCAGCACCCCGTCGGATCGGGGCACCTACAATGAGCAGTTCTTC.

V and J are TRBV4-1 and TRBJ1-5; no clear D. This CDR3 is 15 amino acids long. Looked up from germline, CDR1 is MGHRA and CDR2 is YSYEKL. The ends were cut back, 3 bases at V and 0 bases at J, with 9 bases in the middle. CDR3 sequence: CASSHVSYSNQPQHF. The CDR3 bases are TGCGCCAGCAGCCACGTCAGCTATAGCAATCAGCCCCAGCATTTT.

The CDR3 is CASSLAKLGLAGVNTGELFF. For the CDR3, the DNA is TGTGCCAGCAGCTTAGCGAAGTTAGGTCTAGCGGGGGTGAACACCGGGGAGCTGTTTTTT. This rearrangement joins TRBV7-8 to TRBJ2-2, with TRBD2 matching 10 bases. Germline V gene lookup returns CDR1 SGHVS and CDR2 FQNEAQ. V trimming: 0 bases; J trimming: 1 base; junction bases outside the gene matches: 11. The CDR3 spans 20 residues.

This rearrangement joins TRBV5-1 to TRBJ1-2, with D tentatively TRBD1 (5 bases). The CDR3 runs to 12 residues. Germline lookup yields CDR1 SGHRS and CDR2 YFSETQ. With 4 bases removed from V and 8 bases from J, the gap between germline ends came to 12 bases. The CDR3 DNA is TGCGCCAGCAGCGCACAGGAGAACGGCTACACCTTC. This translates into CASSAQENGYTF.

V is TRBV6-5 and J is TRBJ1-5; perhaps TRBD1 as D (5 bases). V lost 4 bases, J lost 0 bases, and 16 bases lay in between. The CDR3 runs to 17 residues. CDR1 is MNHEY and CDR2 is SVGAGI in the germline V gene. The CDR3 protein is CASSSRGVANSNQPQHF. CDR3 DNA sequence: TGTGCCAGCAGTTCCCGGGGGGTTGCGAATAGCAATCAGCCCCAGCATTTT.

This clonotype has more than one count but fewer than ten. V gene TRBV6-5 combines with J gene TRBJ2-7, with 9 positions matching TRBD1. Germline CDR1 MNHEY, CDR2 SVGAGI. With 0 bases clipped from V and 3 bases from J, the junction kept 3 bases outside the gene matches. This CDR3 region has 15 residues. CDR3 loop: CASSYSGQGGYEQYF. The CDR3 DNA reads TGTGCCAGCAGTTACTCGGGACAGGGCGGCTACGAGCAGTACTTC.